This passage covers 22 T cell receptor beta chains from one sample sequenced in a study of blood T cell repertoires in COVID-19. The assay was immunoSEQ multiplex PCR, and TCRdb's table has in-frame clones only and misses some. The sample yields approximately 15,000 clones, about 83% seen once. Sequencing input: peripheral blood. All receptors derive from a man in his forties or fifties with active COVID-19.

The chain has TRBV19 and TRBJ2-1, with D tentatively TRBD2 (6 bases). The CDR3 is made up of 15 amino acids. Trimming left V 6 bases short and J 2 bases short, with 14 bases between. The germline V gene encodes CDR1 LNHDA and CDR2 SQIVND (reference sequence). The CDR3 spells CASSPPGTAYNEQFF. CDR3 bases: TGTGCCAGTAGCCCGCCAGGGACTGCCTACAATGAGCAGTTCTTC.

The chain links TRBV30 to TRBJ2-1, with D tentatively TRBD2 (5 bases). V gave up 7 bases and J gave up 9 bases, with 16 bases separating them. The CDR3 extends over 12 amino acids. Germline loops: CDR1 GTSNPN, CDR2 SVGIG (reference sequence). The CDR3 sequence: CASLRGAGEQFF. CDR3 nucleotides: TGTGCCTCACTTCGGGGAGCTGGTGAGCAGTTCTTC.

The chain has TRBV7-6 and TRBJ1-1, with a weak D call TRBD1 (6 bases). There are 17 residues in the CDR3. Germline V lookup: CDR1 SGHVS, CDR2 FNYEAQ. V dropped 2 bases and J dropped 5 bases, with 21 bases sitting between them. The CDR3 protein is CASSLSELGGQGTEAFF. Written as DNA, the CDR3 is TGTGCCAGCAGCTTATCGGAACTCGGGGGGCAGGGGACTGAAGCTTTCTTT.

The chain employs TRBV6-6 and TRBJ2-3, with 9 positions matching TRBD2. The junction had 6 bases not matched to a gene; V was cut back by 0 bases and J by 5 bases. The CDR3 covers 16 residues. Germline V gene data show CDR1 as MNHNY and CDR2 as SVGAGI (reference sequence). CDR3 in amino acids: CASSYSASGIGDTQYF. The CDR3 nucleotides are TGTGCCAGCAGTTACTCGGCTAGCGGGATTGGAGATACGCAGTATTTT.

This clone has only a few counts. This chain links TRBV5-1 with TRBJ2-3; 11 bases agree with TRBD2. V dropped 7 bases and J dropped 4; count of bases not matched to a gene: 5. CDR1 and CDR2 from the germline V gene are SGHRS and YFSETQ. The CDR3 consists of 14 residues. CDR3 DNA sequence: TGCGCCAGCTACCTAGCGGGAGGCTCAGATACGCAGTATTTT. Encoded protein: CASYLAGGSDTQYF.

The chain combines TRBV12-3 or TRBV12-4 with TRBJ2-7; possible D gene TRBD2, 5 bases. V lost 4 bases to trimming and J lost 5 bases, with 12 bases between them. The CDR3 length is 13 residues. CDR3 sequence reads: CASSYTRLDEQYF. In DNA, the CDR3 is TGTGCCAGCAGTTATACTAGATTGGACGAGCAGTACTTC.

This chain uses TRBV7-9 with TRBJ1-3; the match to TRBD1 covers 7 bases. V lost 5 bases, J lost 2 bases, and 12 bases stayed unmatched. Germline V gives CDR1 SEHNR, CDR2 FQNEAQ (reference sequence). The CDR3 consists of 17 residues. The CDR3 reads CASSTPYGTATGNTIYF. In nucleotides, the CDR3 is TGTGCCAGCAGCACTCCCTATGGGACAGCCACTGGAAACACCATATATTTT. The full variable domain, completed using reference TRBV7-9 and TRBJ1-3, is DTGVSQNPRHKITKRGQNVTFRCDPISEHNRLYWYRQTLGQGPEFLTYFQNEAQLEKSRLLSDRFSAERPKGSFSTLEIQRTEQGDSAMYLCASSTPYGTATGNTIYFGEGSWLTVV.

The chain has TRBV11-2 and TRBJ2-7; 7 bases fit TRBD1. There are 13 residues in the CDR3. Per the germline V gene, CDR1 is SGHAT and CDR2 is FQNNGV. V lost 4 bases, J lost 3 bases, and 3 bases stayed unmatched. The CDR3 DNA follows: TGTGCCAGCAGCTGGGCAGGGGGCTACGAGCAGTACTTC. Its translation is CASSWAGGYEQYF. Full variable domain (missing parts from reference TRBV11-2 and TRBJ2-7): EAGVAQSPRYKIIEKRQSVAFWCNPISGHATLYWYQQILGQGPKLLIQFQNNGVVDDSQLPKDRFSAERLKGVDSTLKIQPAKLEDSAVYLCASSWAGGYEQYFGPGTRLTVT.

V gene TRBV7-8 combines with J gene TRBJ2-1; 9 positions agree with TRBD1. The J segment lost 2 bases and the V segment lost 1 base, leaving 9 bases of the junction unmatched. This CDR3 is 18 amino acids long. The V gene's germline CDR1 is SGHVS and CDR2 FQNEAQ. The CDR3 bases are TGTGCCAGCAGCTTAGTCCGGACAGGGGCTCCAACCTACAATGAGCAGTTCTTC. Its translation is CASSLVRTGAPTYNEQFF.

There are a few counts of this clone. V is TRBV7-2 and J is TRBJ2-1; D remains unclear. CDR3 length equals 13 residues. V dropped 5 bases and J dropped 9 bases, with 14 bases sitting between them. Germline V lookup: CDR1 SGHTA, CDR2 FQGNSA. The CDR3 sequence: CASSDISWSEQFF. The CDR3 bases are TGTGCCAGCAGCGACATAAGCTGGTCTGAGCAGTTCTTC.

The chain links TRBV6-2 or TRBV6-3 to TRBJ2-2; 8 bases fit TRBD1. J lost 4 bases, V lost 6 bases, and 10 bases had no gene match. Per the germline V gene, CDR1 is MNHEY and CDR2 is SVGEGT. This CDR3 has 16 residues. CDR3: CASSTLDRVSTGELFF. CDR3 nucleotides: TGTGCCAGCAGCACCCTGGACAGGGTGAGCACCGGGGAGCTGTTTTTT.

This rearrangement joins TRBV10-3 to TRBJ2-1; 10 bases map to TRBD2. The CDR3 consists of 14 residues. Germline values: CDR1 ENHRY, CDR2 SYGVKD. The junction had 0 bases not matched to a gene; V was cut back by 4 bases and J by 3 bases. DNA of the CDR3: TGTGCCATCAGTGGGACTAGCGGCTACAATGAGCAGTTCTTC. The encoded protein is CAISGTSGYNEQFF.

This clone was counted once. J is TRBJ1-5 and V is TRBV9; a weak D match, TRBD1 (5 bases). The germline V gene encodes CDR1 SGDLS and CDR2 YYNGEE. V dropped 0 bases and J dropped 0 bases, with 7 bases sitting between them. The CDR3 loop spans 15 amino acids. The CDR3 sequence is CASSVEGDSNQPQHF. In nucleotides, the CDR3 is TGTGCCAGCAGCGTAGAAGGGGATAGCAATCAGCCCCAGCATTTT.

The CDR3 is CASSIGGVEAFF. CDR3 nucleotide sequence: TGTGCCAGTAGTATAGGGGGGGTTGAAGCTTTCTTT. The V and J genes are TRBV19 and TRBJ1-1; the D gene is possibly TRBD1 (5 bases). The V gene lost 1 base and the J gene lost 7 bases, with 7 bases spanning the gap. This CDR3 comprises 12 residues. Germline CDR1 reads LNHDA; CDR2 reads SQIVND (reference sequence).

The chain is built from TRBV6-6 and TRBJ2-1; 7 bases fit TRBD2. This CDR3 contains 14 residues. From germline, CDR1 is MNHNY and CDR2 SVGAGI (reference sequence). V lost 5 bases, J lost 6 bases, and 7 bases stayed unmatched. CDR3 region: CASSQTSPTNEQFF. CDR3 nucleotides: TGTGCCAGCAGTCAGACTAGCCCAACCAATGAGCAGTTCTTC.

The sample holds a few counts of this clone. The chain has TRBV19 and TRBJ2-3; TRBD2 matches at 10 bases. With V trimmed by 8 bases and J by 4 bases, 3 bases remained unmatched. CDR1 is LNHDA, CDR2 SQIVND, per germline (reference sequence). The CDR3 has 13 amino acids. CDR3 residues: CASLAGAADTQYF. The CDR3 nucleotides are TGTGCCAGTCTAGCGGGAGCGGCAGATACGCAGTATTTT.

The CDR3 protein is CASTEWGDNTEAFF. The CDR3 DNA reads TGTGCCAGCACCGAATGGGGAGACAACACTGAAGCTTTCTTT. J is TRBJ1-1 and V is TRBV6-5; D call uncertain. CDR1 is MNHEY and CDR2 is SVGAGI in the germline V gene. Trimming pared 7 bases from V and 2 bases from J, leaving 14 bases between. This CDR3 has 14 amino acids.

In nucleotides, the CDR3 is TGTGCCAGTAGTCCCGGACTAGCGGGAGGGGAGCACATGGATACGCAGTATTTT. Translation: CASSPGLAGGEHMDTQYF. The V and J genes are TRBV19 and TRBJ2-3, with TRBD2 matching 15 bases. The CDR3 is 18 residues long. V lost 5 bases to trimming and J lost 6 bases; unmatched junction nucleotides: 12. Per germline, CDR1 LNHDA and CDR2 SQIVND (reference sequence).

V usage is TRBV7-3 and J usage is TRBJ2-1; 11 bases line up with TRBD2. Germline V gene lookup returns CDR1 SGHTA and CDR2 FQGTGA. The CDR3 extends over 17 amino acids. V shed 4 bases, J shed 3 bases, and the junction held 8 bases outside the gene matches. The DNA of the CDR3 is TGTGCCAGCAGCTCCTCCGGGACTAGCGGCTACTACAATGAGCAGTTCTTC. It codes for CASSSSGTSGYYNEQFF.

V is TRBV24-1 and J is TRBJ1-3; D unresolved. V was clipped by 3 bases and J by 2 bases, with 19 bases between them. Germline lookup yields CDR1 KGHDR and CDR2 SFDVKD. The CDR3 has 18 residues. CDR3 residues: CATSDLPEGGSAGNTIYF. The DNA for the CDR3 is TGTGCCACCAGTGATCTACCTGAGGGAGGTTCAGCTGGAAACACCATATATTTT.

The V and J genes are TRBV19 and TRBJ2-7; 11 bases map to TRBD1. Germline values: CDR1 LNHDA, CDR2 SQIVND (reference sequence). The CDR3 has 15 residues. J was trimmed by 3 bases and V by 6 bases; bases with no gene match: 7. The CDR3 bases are TGTGCCAGTAGCGCTGGGACAGGGGGACTCTACGAGCAGTACTTC. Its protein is CASSAGTGGLYEQYF.

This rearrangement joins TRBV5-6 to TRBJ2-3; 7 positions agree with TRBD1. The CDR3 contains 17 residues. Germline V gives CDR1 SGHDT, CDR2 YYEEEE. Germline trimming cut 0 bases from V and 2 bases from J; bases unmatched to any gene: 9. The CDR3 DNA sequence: TGTGCCAGCAGCTTGGCCGGGACAGAAGGTACCACAGATACGCAGTATTTT. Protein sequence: CASSLAGTEGTTDTQYF.